This T cell receptor beta chain was recorded in a study of cytomegalovirus exposure and HLA in healthy donors. Study-level background: In a later analysis, the approximately 120 validation repertoires were reported to have used the same platform as the approximately 700 first-cohort repertoires.

Here immunoSEQ multiplex PCR was the method, and the copy in TCRdb shows in-frame clones only, minus some. The sample holds hundreds of thousands of clones, roughly 87% seen once. Comment on this clone: The antigen is unknown.

The V gene lost 0 bases and the J gene lost 1 base, with 8 bases spanning the gap. Looked up from germline, CDR1 is MRHNA and CDR2 is SNTAGT. The CDR3 covers 15 residues. General study results and limits: Cytomegalovirus status was reportedly diagnosed by the classifier with high sensitivity and specificity.

The specimen sequenced was PBMCs. This TCR came from a man younger than 35 in good health and CMV-seropositive. The genes are TRBV6-4 and TRBJ2-3; D possibly corresponds to TRBD2 (5 bases). CDR3 residues: CASSDSGLGTDTQYF. As DNA, the CDR3 is TGTGCCAGCAGTGACTCAGGACTCGGCACAGATACGCAGTATTTT.